These 17 T cell receptor beta chains share one sample of origin, sequenced in a study of early T cells in non-severe SARS-CoV-2 infection. TCRdb processed the 5' RACE reads anew with MiXCR; each CDR3 protein has one entry. Of more than 65,000 distinct CDR3 sequences in the sample, around an eighth were seen once. The sample was whole blood. These receptors were collected from an adult who was a healthcare worker with PCR-confirmed SARS-CoV-2 infection or an uninfected control (not recorded which).

This clonotype was observed a few times. The chain uses TRBV29-1 and TRBJ2-1; D is tentatively TRBD1 or TRBD2 (5 bases each). Trimming pared 6 bases from V and 0 bases from J, leaving 12 bases between. Germline CDR1 SQVTM, CDR2 ANQGSEA. The CDR3 sequence is 14 residues long. CDR3 in amino acids: CSVTGPLSYNEQFF. The CDR3 DNA sequence: TGCAGCGTAACGGGACCTCTCTCCTACAATGAGCAGTTCTTC.

This clonotype was picked up many times. The chain joins TRBV27 to TRBJ1-1; maybe TRBD1 (6 bases). V gave up 5 bases and J gave up 4 bases, with 14 bases separating them. This CDR3 spans 14 amino acids. The germline gives CDR1 MNHEY, CDR2 SMNVEV (reference sequence). The CDR3 DNA is TGTGCCAGCAGTACCCTAACCAGGGGCACTGAAGCTTTCTTT. It is translated as CASSTLTRGTEAFF.

This clonotype was seen at least ten times. The genes are TRBV11-2 and TRBJ2-1, with 8 bases matching TRBD2. Germline V lookup: CDR1 SGHAT, CDR2 FQNNGV. The CDR3 sequence is 17 residues long. The V segment lost 1 base and the J segment 6 bases; nucleotides outside the gene matches: 11. As DNA, the CDR3 is TGTGCCAGCAGCTTAGGGGGAATAGCGGGAATGATCAATGAGCAGTTCTTC. This codes for CASSLGGIAGMINEQFF.

The table lists this clonotype with many counts. This chain links TRBV6-5 with TRBJ2-7; 9 bases are shared with TRBD2. The CDR3 spans 15 residues. V trimming: 2 bases; J trimming: 0 bases; junction bases outside the gene matches: 2. CDR1 is MNHEY and CDR2 is SVGAGI in the germline V gene. The CDR3, as DNA: TGTGCCAGCAGTTACGGCGGGAGGGCCTCCTACGAGCAGTACTTC. It specifies CASSYGGRASYEQYF.

This clonotype has at least ten counts. V gene TRBV3-1 combines with J gene TRBJ2-7; tentatively, D is TRBD1 (6 bases). Germline loops: CDR1 LGHDT, CDR2 YNNKEL (reference sequence). V shed 4 bases and J shed 3 bases, with 13 bases lying between them. The CDR3 covers 14 residues. CDR3 residues: CASSLTRGNYEQYF. As DNA, the CDR3 is TGTGCCAGCAGCCTTACGAGGGGGAACTACGAGCAGTACTTC.

This clonotype was counted many times. The chain employs TRBV4-2 and TRBJ1-6, with TRBD1 matching 9 bases. This CDR3 has 15 amino acids. The J segment lost 9 bases and the V segment lost 3 bases, leaving 6 bases of the junction unmatched. Germline lookup yields CDR1 LGHNA and CDR2 YNFKEQ. CDR3 bases: TGTGCCAGCAGCCAGACCGGGACAGGGAGTTCACCCCTCCACTTT. Protein product: CASSQTGTGSSPLHF.

This clonotype was found many times. J is TRBJ2-7 and V is TRBV28; D is perhaps TRBD1 or TRBD2 (5 bases each). The CDR3 has 14 amino acids. V lost 7 bases, J lost 6 bases, and 19 bases lay in between. Germline loops: CDR1 MDHEN, CDR2 SYDVKM. The CDR3 DNA reads as TGTGCCAGCACCTGGCAGGGACGAAGAAGCGAGCAGTACTTC. Residues: CASTWQGRRSEQYF.

At least ten counts were recorded for this clonotype. This sequence joins TRBV28 and TRBJ2-3; TRBD2 aligns across 14 bases. Trimming took 5 bases from V and 4 from J; bases not matched to a gene: 8. CDR1 MDHEN and CDR2 SYDVKM come from the germline V gene. The CDR3 contains 17 residues. The CDR3 loop is CASSPRLAGGIPDTQYF. The CDR3, as DNA: TGTGCCAGCAGTCCCCGACTAGCGGGAGGGATCCCAGATACGCAGTATTTT.

The chain combines TRBV7-2 with TRBJ2-1; D remains ambiguous. The CDR3 runs to 14 residues. The germline gives CDR1 SGHTA, CDR2 FQGNSA. V lost 6 bases to trimming and J lost 0 bases, with 9 bases between them. The chain's CDR3 is CASSPTTSYNEQFF. In DNA, the CDR3 is TGTGCCAGCAGTCCTACAACCTCCTACAATGAGCAGTTCTTC.

This clonotype has a count of ten or more. The genes are TRBV4-3 and TRBJ1-4; the match to TRBD1 covers 8 bases. V was pared by 3 bases and J by 4 bases, with 4 bases of the junction left unmatched. The germline CDR1 and CDR2 sequences are LGHNA and YSLEER. The CDR3 spans 15 residues. CDR3 DNA: TGCGCCAGCAGCCAGGACAGGGCCGGTAATGAAAAACTGTTTTTT. Amino acids: CASSQDRAGNEKLFF.

This clonotype was detected many times. The J gene is TRBJ2-5, the V gene TRBV20-1; no firm D call. Trimming removed 3 bases from V and 5 bases from J, with 7 bases in between. Germline V gives CDR1 DFQATT, CDR2 SNEGSKA (reference sequence). The CDR3 runs to 11 residues. The CDR3 nucleotides are TGCAGTGCTAGGCCCTGGGAGACCCAGTACTTC. Residues: CSARPWETQYF.

This clonotype was detected many times. The chain is built from TRBV28 and TRBJ1-1; 8 positions agree with TRBD1. Trimming took 6 bases from V and 6 from J; bases not matched to a gene: 9. The V gene's germline CDR1 is MDHEN and CDR2 SYDVKM. The CDR3 has 14 amino acids. The chain's CDR3 is CASSLPGGKAEAFF. The DNA for the CDR3 is TGTGCCAGCAGCCTACCAGGGGGCAAAGCTGAAGCTTTCTTT.

The chain couples TRBV29-1 to TRBJ2-1; D is unclear. CDR3 length equals 10 residues. CDR1 is SQVTM, CDR2 ANQGSEA, per germline. V was trimmed by 4 bases and J by 5 bases, leaving 3 bases between them. The CDR3: CSVADNEQFF. CDR3 in DNA: TGCAGCGTTGCTGACAATGAGCAGTTCTTC.

This clonotype is labeled medium-sized (0.01 to 0.1%). This chain connects TRBV6-6 to TRBJ2-7; D is tentatively TRBD1 or TRBD2 (5 bases each). The V end lost 5 bases, the J end lost 1 base, and 12 bases lay between the germline ends. Looked up from germline, CDR1 is MNHNY and CDR2 is SVGAGI (reference sequence). There are 14 residues in the CDR3. Here the CDR3 reads CASSRGTESYEQYF. CDR3 nucleotides: TGTGCCAGCAGTCGAGGGACCGAATCCTACGAGCAGTACTTC.

This clonotype has at least ten counts. This chain joins TRBV7-2 and TRBJ2-3; no firm D call. The V end lost 2 bases, the J end lost 4 bases, and 7 bases lay between the germline ends. The CDR3 is 13 residues long. CDR1 SGHTA and CDR2 FQGNSA come from the germline V gene. DNA for the CDR3: TGTGCCAGCAGCTTACCCCGGGCAGATACGCAGTATTTT. Its translation is CASSLPRADTQYF.

This clonotype was observed at least ten times. The CDR3 nucleotides read TGTGCCAGCAGTGAAGCGGGCAGTGCCAAAAACATTCAGTACTTC. Translated, it gives CASSEAGSAKNIQYF. The chain uses TRBV6-1 and TRBJ2-4; D not certain. V lost 0 bases to trimming and J lost 1 base, with 7 bases between them. The germline gives CDR1 MNHNS, CDR2 SASEGT. The CDR3 is 15 residues long.

This clonotype was seen ten or more times. The gene calls are TRBV14 and TRBJ2-1; D gene ambiguous. CDR3 length: 14 residues. Germline V gives CDR1 SGHDN, CDR2 FVKESK. The germline V and J ends were trimmed by 2 bases and 7 bases, with 12 bases remaining between them. The CDR3 is CASSQFATVNEQFF. The DNA of the CDR3 is TGTGCCAGCAGCCAATTCGCCACCGTTAATGAGCAGTTCTTC.